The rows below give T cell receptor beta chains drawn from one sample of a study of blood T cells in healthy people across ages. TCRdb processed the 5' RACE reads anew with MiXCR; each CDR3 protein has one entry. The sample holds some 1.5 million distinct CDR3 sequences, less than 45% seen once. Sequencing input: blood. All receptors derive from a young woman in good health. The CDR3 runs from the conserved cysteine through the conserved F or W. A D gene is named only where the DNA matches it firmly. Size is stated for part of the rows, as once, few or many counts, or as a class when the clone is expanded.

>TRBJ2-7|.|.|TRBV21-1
CASSKEGQDPYEQYF
TGTGCCAGCAGCAAAGAGGGACAGGATCCCTACGAGCAGTACTTC
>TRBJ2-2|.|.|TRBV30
CVWGRQYTGELFF
TGTGTCTGGGGGCGTCAATACACCGGGGAGCTGTTTTTT
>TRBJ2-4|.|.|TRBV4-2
CASSQDRIPKNIQYF
TGTGCCAGCAGCCAAGATCGCATTCCCAAAAACATTCAGTACTTC
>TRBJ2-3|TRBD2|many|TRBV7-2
CASSMSPSGGYTDTQYF
TGTGCCAGCAGCATGTCTCCTAGCGGGGGGTACACAGATACGCAGTATTTT
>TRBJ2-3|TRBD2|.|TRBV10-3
CAISERLAGGSRTDTQYF
TGTGCCATCAGTGAACGACTAGCGGGGGGGTCTAGGACAGATACGCAGTATTTT
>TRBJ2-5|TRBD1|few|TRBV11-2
CASSLGDRFWETQYF
TGTGCCAGCAGCTTGGGGGACAGGTTTTGGGAGACCCAGTACTTC
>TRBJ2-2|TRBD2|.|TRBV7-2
CASSPLAGGLTGELFF
TGTGCCAGCAGCCCCTTAGCGGGAGGGCTCACCGGGGAGCTGTTTTTT
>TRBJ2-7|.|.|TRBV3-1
CASSLAYQGNEQYF
TGTGCCAGCAGCCTAGCTTACCAGGGCAACGAGCAGTACTTC
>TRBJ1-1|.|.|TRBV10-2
CASSEWVGRNTEAFF
TGCGCCAGCAGTGAGTGGGTCGGGAGAAACACTGAAGCTTTCTTT
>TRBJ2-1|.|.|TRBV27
CASSERDGGDSCNEQFF
TGTGCCAGCAGTGAGCGAGACGGCGGGGACTCCTGCAATGAGCAGTTCTTC